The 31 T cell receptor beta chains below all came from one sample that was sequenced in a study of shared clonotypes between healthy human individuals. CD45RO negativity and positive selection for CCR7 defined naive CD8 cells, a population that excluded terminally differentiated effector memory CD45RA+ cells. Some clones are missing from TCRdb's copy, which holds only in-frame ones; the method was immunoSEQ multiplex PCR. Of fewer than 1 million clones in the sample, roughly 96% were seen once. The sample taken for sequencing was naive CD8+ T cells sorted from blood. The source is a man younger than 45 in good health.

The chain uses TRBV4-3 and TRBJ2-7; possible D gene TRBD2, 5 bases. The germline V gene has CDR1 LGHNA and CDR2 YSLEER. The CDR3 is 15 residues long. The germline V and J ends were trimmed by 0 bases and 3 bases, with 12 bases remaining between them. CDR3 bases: TGCGCCAGCAGCCAAGATAGAGGGTCCTTCTACGAGCAGTACTTC. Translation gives CASSQDRGSFYEQYF.

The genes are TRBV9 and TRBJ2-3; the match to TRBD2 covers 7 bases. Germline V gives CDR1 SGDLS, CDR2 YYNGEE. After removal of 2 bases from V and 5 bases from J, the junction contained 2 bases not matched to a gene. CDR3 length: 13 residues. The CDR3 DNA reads TGTGCCAGCAGCGTCGGACTAGGAGATACGCAGTATTTT. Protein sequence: CASSVGLGDTQYF.

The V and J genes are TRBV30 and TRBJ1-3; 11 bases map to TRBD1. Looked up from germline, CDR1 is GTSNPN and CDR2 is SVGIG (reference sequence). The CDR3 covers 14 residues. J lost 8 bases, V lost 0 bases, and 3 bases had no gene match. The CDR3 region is CAWSVGQGAHTIYF. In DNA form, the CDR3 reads TGTGCCTGGAGTGTAGGACAGGGGGCCCACACCATATATTTT.

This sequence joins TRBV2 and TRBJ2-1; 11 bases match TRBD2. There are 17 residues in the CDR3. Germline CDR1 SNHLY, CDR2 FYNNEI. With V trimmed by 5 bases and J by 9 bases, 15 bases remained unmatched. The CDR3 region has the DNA TGTGCCAGCAGTCCTAGACTAGCGGGACCTCTCAACGGTGAGCAGTTCTTC. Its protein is CASSPRLAGPLNGEQFF. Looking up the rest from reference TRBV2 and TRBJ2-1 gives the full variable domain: EPEVTQTPSHQVTQMGQEVILRCVPISNHLYFYWYRQILGQKVEFLVSFYNNEISEKSEIFDDQFSVERPDGSNFTLKIRSTKLEDSAMYFCASSPRLAGPLNGEQFFGPGTRLTVL.

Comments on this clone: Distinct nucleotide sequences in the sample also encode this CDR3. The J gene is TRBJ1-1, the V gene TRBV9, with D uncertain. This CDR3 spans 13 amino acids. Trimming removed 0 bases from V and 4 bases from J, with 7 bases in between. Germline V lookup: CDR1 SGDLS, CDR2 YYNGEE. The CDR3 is CASSVGVSTEAFF. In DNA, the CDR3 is TGTGCCAGCAGCGTAGGGGTTAGCACTGAAGCTTTCTTT.

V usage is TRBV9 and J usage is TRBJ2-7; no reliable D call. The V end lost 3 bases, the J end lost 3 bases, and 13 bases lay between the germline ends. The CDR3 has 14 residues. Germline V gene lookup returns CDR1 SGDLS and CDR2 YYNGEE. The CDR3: CASSAESVFYEQYF. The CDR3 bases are TGTGCCAGCAGCGCAGAGAGCGTTTTCTACGAGCAGTACTTC.

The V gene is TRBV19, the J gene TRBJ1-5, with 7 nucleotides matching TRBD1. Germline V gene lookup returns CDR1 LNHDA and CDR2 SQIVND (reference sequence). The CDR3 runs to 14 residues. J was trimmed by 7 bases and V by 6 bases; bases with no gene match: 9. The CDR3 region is CASRATGAGQPQHF. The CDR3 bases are TGTGCCAGTAGGGCCACAGGGGCAGGACAGCCCCAGCATTTT.

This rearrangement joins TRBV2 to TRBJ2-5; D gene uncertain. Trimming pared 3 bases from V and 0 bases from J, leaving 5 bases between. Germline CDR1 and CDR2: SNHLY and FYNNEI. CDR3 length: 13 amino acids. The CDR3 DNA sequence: TGTGCCAGCAGTGAGGAAAACCAAGAGACCCAGTACTTC. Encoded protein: CASSEENQETQYF.

The CDR3 sequence is CASSPRLFSYEQYF. CDR3 in DNA: TGTGCCAGCAGCCCCCGGTTATTCTCCTACGAGCAGTACTTC. The genes are TRBV9 and TRBJ2-7, with D unclear. Germline V gene data show CDR1 as SGDLS and CDR2 as YYNGEE. V was shortened by 4 bases and J by 0 bases, with 11 bases between the two germline ends. The CDR3 runs 14 residues.

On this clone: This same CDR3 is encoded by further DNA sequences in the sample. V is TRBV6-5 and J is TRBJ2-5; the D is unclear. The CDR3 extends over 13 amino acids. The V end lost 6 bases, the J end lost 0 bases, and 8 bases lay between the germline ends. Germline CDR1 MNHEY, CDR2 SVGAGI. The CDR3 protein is CASSRHNQETQYF. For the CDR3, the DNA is TGTGCCAGCAGCAGACATAACCAAGAGACCCAGTACTTC.

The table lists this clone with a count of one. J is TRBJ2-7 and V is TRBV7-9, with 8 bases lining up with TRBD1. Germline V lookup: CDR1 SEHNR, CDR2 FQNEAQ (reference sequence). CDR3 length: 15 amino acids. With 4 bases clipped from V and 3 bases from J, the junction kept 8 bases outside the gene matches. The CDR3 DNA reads TGTGCCAGCAGCTACCGTCCCGGGACAGGCTACGAGCAGTACTTC. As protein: CASSYRPGTGYEQYF.

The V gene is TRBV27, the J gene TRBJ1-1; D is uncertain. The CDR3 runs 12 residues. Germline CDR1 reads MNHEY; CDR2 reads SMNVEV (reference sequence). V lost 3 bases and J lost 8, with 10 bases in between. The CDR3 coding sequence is TGTGCCAGCAGTTTCGTGGGAAGGGAAGCTTTCTTT. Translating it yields CASSFVGREAFF.

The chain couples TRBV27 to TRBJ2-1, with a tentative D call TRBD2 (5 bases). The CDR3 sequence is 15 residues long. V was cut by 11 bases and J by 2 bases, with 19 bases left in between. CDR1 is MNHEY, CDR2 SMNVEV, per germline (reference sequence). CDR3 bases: TGTGCCTCCGGAGGTAATCCCCACCCCTACAATGAGCAGTTCTTC. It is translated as CASGGNPHPYNEQFF.

The CDR3 DNA reads as TGTGCCAGCAGTGAGCTAGCGGGCCTGTACAAAGGGTACAATGAGCAGTTCTTC. Protein: CASSELAGLYKGYNEQFF. V and J are TRBV25-1 and TRBJ2-1; 8 nucleotides agree with TRBD2. V trimming: 3 bases; J trimming: 4 bases; junction bases outside the gene matches: 14. Germline CDR1 MGHDK, CDR2 SYGVNS. The CDR3 loop spans 18 amino acids.

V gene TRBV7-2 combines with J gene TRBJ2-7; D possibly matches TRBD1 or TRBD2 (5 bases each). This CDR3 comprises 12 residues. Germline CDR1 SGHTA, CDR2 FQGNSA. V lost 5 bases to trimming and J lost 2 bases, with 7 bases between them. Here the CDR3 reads CASSPGPYEQYF. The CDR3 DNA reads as TGTGCCAGCAGCCCGGGACCCTACGAGCAGTACTTC.

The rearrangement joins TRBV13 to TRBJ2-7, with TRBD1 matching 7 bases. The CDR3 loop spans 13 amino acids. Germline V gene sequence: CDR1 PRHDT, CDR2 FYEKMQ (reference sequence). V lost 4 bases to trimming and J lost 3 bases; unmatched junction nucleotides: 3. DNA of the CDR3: TGTGCCAGCAGCTCGACAGGGAACTACGAGCAGTACTTC. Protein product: CASSSTGNYEQYF.

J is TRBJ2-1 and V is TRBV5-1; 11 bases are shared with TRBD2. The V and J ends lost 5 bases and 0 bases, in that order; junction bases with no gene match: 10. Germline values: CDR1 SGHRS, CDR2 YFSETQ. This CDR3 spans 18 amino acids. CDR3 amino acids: CASRQGLADDSSYNEQFF. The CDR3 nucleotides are TGCGCCAGCAGGCAGGGACTAGCGGATGATAGCTCCTACAATGAGCAGTTCTTC.

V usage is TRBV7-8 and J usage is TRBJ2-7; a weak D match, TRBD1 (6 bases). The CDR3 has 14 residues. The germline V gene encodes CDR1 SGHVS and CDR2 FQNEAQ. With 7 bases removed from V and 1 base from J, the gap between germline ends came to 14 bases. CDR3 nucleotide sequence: TGTGCCAGCACCCCCAGGGGTGCATCCTACGAGCAGTACTTC. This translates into CASTPRGASYEQYF. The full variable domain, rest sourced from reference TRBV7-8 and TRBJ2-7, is GAGVSQSPRYKVAKRGQDVALRCDPISGHVSLFWYQQALGQGPEFLTYFQNEAQLDKSGLPSDRFFAERPEGSVSTLKIQRTQQEDSAVYLCASTPRGASYEQYFGPGTRLTVT.

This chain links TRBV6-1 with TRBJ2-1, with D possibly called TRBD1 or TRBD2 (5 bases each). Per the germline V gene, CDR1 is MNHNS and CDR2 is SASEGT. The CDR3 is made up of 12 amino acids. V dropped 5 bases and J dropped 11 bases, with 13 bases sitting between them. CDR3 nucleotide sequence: TGTGCCAGCAGTCTTCCGGGACCGAAGCAGTTCTTC. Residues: CASSLPGPKQFF.

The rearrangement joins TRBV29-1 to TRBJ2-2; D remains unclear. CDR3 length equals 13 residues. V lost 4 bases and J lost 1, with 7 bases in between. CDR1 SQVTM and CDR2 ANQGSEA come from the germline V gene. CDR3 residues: CSVGARNTGELFF. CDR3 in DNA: TGCAGCGTTGGGGCCCGGAACACCGGGGAGCTGTTTTTT.

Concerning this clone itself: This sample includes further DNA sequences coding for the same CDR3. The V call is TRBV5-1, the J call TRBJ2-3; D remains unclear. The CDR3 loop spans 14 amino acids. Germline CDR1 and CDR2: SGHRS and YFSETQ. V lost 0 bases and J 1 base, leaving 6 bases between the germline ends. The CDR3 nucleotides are TGCGCCAGCAGCTTGGCGGTAGGCACAGATACGCAGTATTTT. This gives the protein CASSLAVGTDTQYF.

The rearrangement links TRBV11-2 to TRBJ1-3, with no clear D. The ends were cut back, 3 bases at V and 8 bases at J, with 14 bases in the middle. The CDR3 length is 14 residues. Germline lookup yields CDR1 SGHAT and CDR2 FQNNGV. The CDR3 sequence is CASSFRGRHDTIYF. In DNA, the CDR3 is TGTGCCAGCAGCTTTCGGGGTCGGCACGACACCATATATTTT.

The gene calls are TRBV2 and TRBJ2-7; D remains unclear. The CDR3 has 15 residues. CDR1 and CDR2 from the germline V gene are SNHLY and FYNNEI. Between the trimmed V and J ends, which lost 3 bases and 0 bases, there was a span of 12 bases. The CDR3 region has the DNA TGTGCCAGCAGTGATGTAAGGGCGAGCTCCTACGAGCAGTACTTC. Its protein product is CASSDVRASSYEQYF.

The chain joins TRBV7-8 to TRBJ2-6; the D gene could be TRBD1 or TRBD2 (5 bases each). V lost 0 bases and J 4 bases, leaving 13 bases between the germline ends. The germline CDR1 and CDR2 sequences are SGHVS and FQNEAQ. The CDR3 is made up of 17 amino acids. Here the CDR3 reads CASSLAGPGPGANVLTF. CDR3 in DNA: TGTGCCAGCAGCTTAGCTGGTCCGGGACCCGGGGCCAACGTCCTGACTTTC.

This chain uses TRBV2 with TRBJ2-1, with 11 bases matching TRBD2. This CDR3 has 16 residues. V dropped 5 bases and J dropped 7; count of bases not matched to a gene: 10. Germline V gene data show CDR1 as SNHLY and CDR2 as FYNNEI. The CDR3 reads CASSLRLAGSLNEQFF. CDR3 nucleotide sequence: TGTGCCAGCAGTCTTAGACTAGCGGGAAGTTTAAATGAGCAGTTCTTC.

CDR3 protein: CASNRGGAIQETQYF. As DNA, the CDR3 is TGTGCCAGCAATAGGGGCGGGGCTATCCAAGAGACCCAGTACTTC. The chain links TRBV27 to TRBJ2-5; D might be TRBD2 (6 bases). This CDR3 has 15 amino acids. The germline V and J ends were trimmed by 7 bases and 1 base, with 16 bases remaining between them. The V gene's germline CDR1 is MNHEY and CDR2 SMNVEV (reference sequence).

CDR3 in DNA: TGTGCCAGTAGTATCCCAACTAGCGGGAGGTCGTACAATGAGCAGTTCTTC. It encodes CASSIPTSGRSYNEQFF. The rearrangement links TRBV19 to TRBJ2-1; TRBD2 agrees at 12 bases. The CDR3 runs 17 residues. Germline-derived CDR1 and CDR2 are LNHDA and SQIVND (reference sequence). With 3 bases clipped from V and 4 bases from J, the junction kept 7 bases outside the gene matches.

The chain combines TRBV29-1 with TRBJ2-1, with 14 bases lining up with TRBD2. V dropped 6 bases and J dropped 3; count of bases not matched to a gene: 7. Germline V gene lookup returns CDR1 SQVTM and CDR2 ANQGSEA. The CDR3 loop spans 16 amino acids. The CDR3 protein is CSVDGTSGRDYNEQFF. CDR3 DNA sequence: TGCAGCGTCGACGGGACTAGCGGGAGAGACTACAATGAGCAGTTCTTC.

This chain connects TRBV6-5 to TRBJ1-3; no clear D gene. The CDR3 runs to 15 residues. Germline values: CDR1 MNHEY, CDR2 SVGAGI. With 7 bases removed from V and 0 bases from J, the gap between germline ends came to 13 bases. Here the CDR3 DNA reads TGTGCCAGCAAATTCAGCATGACCTCTGGAAACACCATATATTTT. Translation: CASKFSMTSGNTIYF.

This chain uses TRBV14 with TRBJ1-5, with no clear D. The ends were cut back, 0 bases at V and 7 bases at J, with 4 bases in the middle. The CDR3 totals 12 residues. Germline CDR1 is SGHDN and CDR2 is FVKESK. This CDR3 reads CASSQDSQPQHF. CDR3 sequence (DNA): TGTGCCAGCAGCCAAGACAGCCAGCCCCAGCATTTT. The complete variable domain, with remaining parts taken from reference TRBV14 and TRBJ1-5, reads EAGVTQFPSHSVIEKGQTVTLRCDPISGHDNLYWYRRVMGKEIKFLLHFVKESKQDESGMPNNRFLAERTGGTYSTLKVQPAELEDSGVYFCASSQDSQPQHFGDGTRLSIL.

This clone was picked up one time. The CDR3: CASSSVNNEQFF. The CDR3, as DNA: TGTGCCAGCAGCTCCGTAAACAATGAGCAGTTCTTC. The chain joins TRBV7-6 to TRBJ2-1; the D is unclear. The CDR3 sequence is 12 residues long. V gave up 4 bases and J gave up 5 bases, with 6 bases separating them. Germline CDR1 is SGHVS and CDR2 is FNYEAQ. Supplemented by reference TRBV7-6 and TRBJ2-1, the full variable domain reads GAGVSQSPRYKVTKRGQDVALRCDPISGHVSLYWYRQALGQGPEFLTYFNYEAQQDKSGLPNDRFSAERPEGSISTLTIQRTEQRDSAMYRCASSSVNNEQFFGPGTRLTVL.